Each of the 8 T cell receptor beta chains below was sequenced from the same sample in a study of technical replicates of blood from a few donors. Profiling relied on immunoSEQ multiplex PCR, and the TCRdb table lists in-frame clones only, not all of them. Found here are over 15,000 clones, about 83% of them singletons; the top ten hold roughly 12%. Input material: PBMCs. The receptors derive from a human donor in good health.

The rearrangement joins TRBV9 to TRBJ2-7, with D possibly TRBD1 on 5 matching bases. Trimming pared 4 bases from V and 9 bases from J, leaving 20 bases between. Germline lookup yields CDR1 SGDLS and CDR2 YYNGEE. This CDR3 region has 14 residues. CDR3 protein: CASSMDTNLRGQYF. Written as DNA, the CDR3 is TGTGCCAGCAGCATGGACACGAACCTACGAGGGCAGTACTTC.

The V call is TRBV11-2, the J call TRBJ1-2; D might be TRBD1 (6 bases). Trimming removed 4 bases at V and 2 bases at J, with 8 bases between. From germline, CDR1 is SGHAT and CDR2 FQNNGV. This CDR3 has 13 amino acids. Written as DNA, the CDR3 is TGTGCCAGCAGCTCGGACAGCAACTATGGCTACACCTTC. It yields the protein CASSSDSNYGYTF.

Only a few counts were recorded for this clone. The chain uses TRBV10-1 and TRBJ2-7; 9 nucleotides agree with TRBD2. Germline V gives CDR1 WNHNN, CDR2 SYGVQD (reference sequence). V shed 8 bases, J shed 4 bases, and the junction held 3 bases outside the gene matches. The CDR3 length is 12 residues. DNA of the CDR3: TGCGCCAGCTCAGCGGGAGGATACGAGCAGTACTTC. Protein sequence: CASSAGGYEQYF.

The table lists this clone with a count of one. The chain combines TRBV5-1 with TRBJ2-7; D might be TRBD2 (6 bases). Germline assignment: CDR1 SGHRS and CDR2 YFSETQ. The V gene lost 4 bases and the J gene lost 6 bases, with 32 bases spanning the gap. The CDR3 loop spans 19 amino acids. CDR3: CASSHIFSHGGTWFREQYF. In nucleotides, the CDR3 is TGCGCCAGCAGCCACATTTTTTCCCACGGCGGGACTTGGTTCCGCGAGCAGTACTTC.

The chain couples TRBV5-1 to TRBJ2-1, with 11 bases identical to TRBD2. The CDR3 covers 20 residues. V was clipped by 0 bases and J by 1 base; unmatched bases: 12. Germline-derived CDR1 and CDR2 are SGHRS and YFSETQ. Here the CDR3 DNA reads TGCGCCAGCAGCTTGGTACCGGTACTAGCGGGAGATTTTTCCTACAATGAGCAGTTCTTC. The encoded protein is CASSLVPVLAGDFSYNEQFF.

The chain has TRBV7-5 and TRBJ1-5; the table names TRBD1, a call not compared with the DNA. TRBV7-5 is an annotated pseudogene. The CDR3 is made up of 15 amino acids. CDR3 DNA sequence: TGTGTCAGAAGCACCCGACAGGATAGCAATCAGCCCCAGCATTTT. Translated: CVRSTRQDSNQPQHF.

The chain uses TRBV28 and TRBJ2-3, with 10 bases that match TRBD2. The junction had 9 bases not matched to a gene; V was cut back by 7 bases and J by 5 bases. The V gene's germline CDR1 is MDHEN and CDR2 SYDVKM. The CDR3 runs 15 residues. The CDR3 loop reads CASIIAGGVKDTQYF. CDR3 nucleotides: TGTGCCAGCATAATAGCGGGAGGAGTGAAAGATACGCAGTATTTT.

This chain links TRBV27 with TRBJ1-2, with D unclear. V was pared by 1 base and J by 2 bases, with 14 bases between. This CDR3 spans 16 amino acids. The germline V gene encodes CDR1 MNHEY and CDR2 SMNVEV (reference sequence). Here the CDR3 reads CASSLWAPASNYGYTF. Here the CDR3 DNA reads TGTGCCAGCAGTTTATGGGCCCCCGCGTCCAACTATGGCTACACCTTC.